A selection of T cell receptor beta chains follows, all from one sample in a study of blood T cell repertoires in COVID-19. The table came from immunoSEQ multiplex PCR; TCRdb's copy has only in-frame clones and leaves some out. The data show about 440,000 clones, around 90% seen once. Sequenced material: PBMCs or T cells enriched from blood (not recorded which). These receptors originate from a man between 18 and 29 years old who had recovered from COVID-19. CDR3s include the opening cysteine and the closing phenylalanine or tryptophan. D genes are given only for firm matches. Where a row states a size, it is once, few, many or the class of an expanded clone; other rows omit it.

>TRBJ1-5|17|.|.|TRBV4-1
CASSQEGGAGANQPQHF
TGCGCCAGCAGCCAAGAGGGTGGGGCAGGGGCGAATCAGCCCCAGCATTTT
>TRBJ1-2|13|.|TRBD1|TRBV12-5
CASGRQGLGGYTF
TGTGCTAGTGGTCGACAGGGATTGGGTGGCTACACCTTC
>TRBJ2-6|16|.|TRBD1|TRBV24-1
CATSLGTGAGANVLTF
TGTGCCACCAGTCTGGGGACAGGGGCTGGGGCCAACGTCCTGACTTTC
>TRBJ1-1|11|.|.|TRBV7-9
CASSISTEAFF
TGTGCCAGCAGCATCTCCACTGAAGCTTTCTTT
>TRBJ1-2|17|.|.|TRBV5-5
CASSLEFSSTDSYGYTF
TGTGCCAGCAGCTTGGAATTCTCGTCCACGGACAGCTATGGCTACACCTTC
>TRBJ1-2|15|.|.|TRBV19
CASSIDRPRQVGYTF
TGTGCCAGTAGTATAGACCGCCCCCGGCAGGTCGGCTACACCTTC
>TRBJ1-2|15|once|TRBD1|TRBV11-2
CASSAGTGTFYGYTF
TGTGCCAGCAGCGCCGGGACAGGGACGTTCTATGGCTACACCTTC
>TRBJ1-3|14|.|.|TRBV5-6
CASSPRYSGNTIYF
TGTGCCAGCAGCCCCCGGTACTCTGGAAACACCATATATTTT
>TRBJ1-1|13|once|.|TRBV6-5
CASTPTGRTEAFF
TGTGCCAGCACCCCGACAGGAAGGACTGAAGCTTTCTTT
>TRBJ2-2|16|.|.|TRBV5-4
CASSLVAGPTAGELFF
TGTGCCAGCAGCTTGGTGGCGGGACCGACGGCCGGGGAGCTGTTTTTT
>TRBJ1-1|15|.|TRBD1|TRBV28
CASSQNRGWDTEAFF
TGTGCCAGCAGCCAAAACAGGGGCTGGGACACTGAAGCTTTCTTT
>TRBJ2-1|15|.|TRBD2|TRBV6-2/TRBV6-3
CASSYGLAGRFEQFF
TGTGCCAGCAGTTATGGACTAGCGGGGCGTTTTGAGCAGTTCTTC
>TRBJ1-3|16|.|TRBD1|TRBV15
CATSEFGQGIGNTIYF
TGTGCCACCAGCGAATTTGGACAGGGCATTGGAAACACCATATATTTT
>TRBJ2-2|18|.|TRBD1|TRBV5-6
CASSLAPGQPANTGELFF
TGTGCCAGCAGCTTGGCGCCGGGACAGCCCGCGAACACCGGGGAGCTGTTTTTT
>TRBJ2-5|16|.|.|TRBV25-1
CASSEFSGRSQETQYF
TGTGCCAGCAGTGAATTCAGTGGGAGGTCCCAAGAGACCCAGTACTTC